A selection of T cell receptor beta chains follows, all from one sample in a study of follicular helper T cells after annual influenza vaccination. This table comes from immunoSEQ multiplex PCR, and its TCRdb copy is limited to in-frame clones, with some not included. The profile shows several thousand clones, nearly 85% of them singletons. Sequencing used CXCR5+ CD38- circulating T follicular helper cells from blood, obtained on the day of influenza vaccination. The receptors derive from an adult who received the influenza vaccine. Both conserved end residues are part of each CDR3. A D gene is named only where the DNA matches it firmly. The listing skips clone size in some rows; elsewhere it reads once, few, many or a size class.

abundance	v_gene	d_gene	j_gene	CDR3aa	CDR3nt
few	TRBV18	TRBD1	TRBJ1-2	CASSDRGLDGYTF	TGTGCCAGCTCCGACAGGGGGCTCGATGGCTACACCTTC
.	TRBV7-3	TRBD1	TRBJ2-7	CASSLEGQASYEQYF	TGTGCCAGCAGCTTAGAGGGACAGGCCTCCTACGAGCAGTACTTC
few	TRBV5-1	TRBD1	TRBJ1-4	CASSGGQGRGEKLFF	TGCGCCAGCAGCGGGGGACAGGGCCGGGGGGAAAAACTGTTTTTT
medium-sized	TRBV10-1	.	TRBJ1-5	CASSEAGSWQPQHF	TGCGCCAGCAGTGAAGCGGGCTCCTGGCAGCCCCAGCATTTT
.	TRBV11-3	.	TRBJ2-3	CASSLGGTDTQYF	TGTGCCAGCAGCTTGGGGGGCACAGATACGCAGTATTTT
.	TRBV5-6	TRBD1	TRBJ1-1	CASSLGRGRGTEAFF	TGTGCCAGCAGCTTGGGAAGGGGGCGGGGAACTGAAGCTTTCTTT
.	TRBV5-1	.	TRBJ2-5	CASSLGPKETQYF	TGCGCCAGCAGCTTGGGCCCTAAAGAGACCCAGTACTTC
.	TRBV28	.	TRBJ2-3	CASSSPFSRDTQYF	TGTGCCAGCAGTTCGCCCTTCTCTAGGGATACGCAGTATTTT
.	TRBV15	TRBD1	TRBJ1-5	CATSRDPRGTGGGQPQHF	TGTGCCACCAGCAGAGATCCGCGAGGGACAGGGGGCGGCCAGCCCCAGCATTTT
.	TRBV7-8	.	TRBJ1-1	CASSLYQQNTEAFF	TGTGCCAGCAGCCTCTATCAACAGAACACTGAAGCTTTCTTT
.	TRBV18	.	TRBJ2-7	CASSPNRDEQYF	TGTGCCAGCTCACCAAACAGGGACGAGCAGTACTTC
.	TRBV28	.	TRBJ1-3	CASSLRSLSGNTIYF	TGTGCCAGCAGTTTAAGGTCACTCTCTGGAAACACCATATATTTT
.	TRBV6-5	TRBD2	TRBJ2-4	CASRIPGRDIQYF	TGTGCCAGCAGAATTCCTGGGAGGGACATTCAGTACTTC
.	TRBV30	.	TRBJ1-1	CARAKGVGTEAFF	TGTGCCCGCGCGAAGGGGGTCGGGACTGAAGCTTTCTTT
.	TRBV9	TRBD2	TRBJ2-1	CASSETGTSGRRSYNEQFF	TGTGCCAGCAGCGAAACCGGGACTAGCGGGAGACGCTCCTACAATGAGCAGTTCTTC